A single sample gave rise to the 32 T cell receptor beta chains below, sequenced in a study of identical twins. TCRdb re-called the 5' RACE reads through MiXCR, storing one row per CDR3 protein. The sample lists a few hundred thousand distinct CDR3 sequences; approximately 10% were seen once. These same data were also listed under a study on yellow fever vaccine responses in identical twins.

The sequenced material came from PBMCs. These receptors originate from a woman younger than 35 in good health.

There are many counts of this clonotype. The chain recombines TRBV12-3 or TRBV12-4 with TRBJ1-4; D not resolved. The CDR3 consists of 13 residues. V was clipped by 5 bases and J by 7 bases, with 11 bases between them. This chain's CDR3 is CASSMSGGEKLFF. As DNA, the CDR3 is TGTGCCAGCAGTATGTCCGGTGGTGAAAAACTGTTTTTT.

The rearrangement joins TRBV2 to TRBJ2-7; D is perhaps TRBD2 (5 bases). Looked up from germline, CDR1 is SNHLY and CDR2 is FYNNEI. The CDR3 contains 13 residues. V was pared by 2 bases and J by 3 bases, with 8 bases between. The CDR3 spells CASSEIGSYEQYF. CDR3 sequence (DNA): TGTGCCAGCAGTGAAATAGGGAGCTACGAGCAGTACTTC. Complete variable domain (other parts from reference TRBV2 and TRBJ2-7): EPEVTQTPSHQVTQMGQEVILRCVPISNHLYFYWYRQILGQKVEFLVSFYNNEISEKSEIFDDQFSVERPDGSNFTLKIRSTKLEDSAMYFCASSEIGSYEQYFGPGTRLTVT.

This clonotype was counted ten times or more. Here the CDR3 DNA reads TGTGCCATCAGTGGGACAGACCAAGAGACCCAGTACTTC. Protein: CAISGTDQETQYF. The gene calls are TRBV10-3 and TRBJ2-5; tentative D call: TRBD1 (6 bases). Trimming shortened V by 4 bases and J by 0 bases, and 6 bases separated the two germline ends. CDR1 and CDR2 from the germline V gene are ENHRY and SYGVKD. CDR3 length: 13 amino acids.

The chain uses TRBV13 and TRBJ1-2; D gene ambiguous. Germline V gives CDR1 PRHDT, CDR2 FYEKMQ (reference sequence). V lost 4 bases and J lost 6, with 12 bases in between. The CDR3 totals 13 residues. The CDR3 DNA sequence: TGTGCCAGCAGCTCCGAGCGTCGAAATGGCTACACCTTC. Translated, it gives CASSSERRNGYTF. The full variable domain, its missing parts supplied by reference TRBV13 and TRBJ1-2, is AAGVIQSPRHLIKEKRETATLKCYPIPRHDTVYWYQQGPGQDPQFLISFYEKMQSDKGSIPDRFSAQQFSDYHSELNMSSLELGDSALYFCASSSERRNGYTFGSGTRLTVV.

DNA of the CDR3: TGTGCCAGCAGCTTGGGACCGACAGGGAGGAACACTGAAGCTTTCTTT. Its translation: CASSLGPTGRNTEAFF. The chain links TRBV5-5 to TRBJ1-1, with 7 bases matching TRBD1. The CDR3 has 16 amino acids. Unmatched junction bases numbered 6, after V lost 0 bases and J lost 1 base. Germline V gene sequence: CDR1 SGHKS, CDR2 YYEKEE (reference sequence).

This clonotype was seen many times. The chain recombines TRBV10-3 with TRBJ2-7; no definite D call. The CDR3 covers 14 residues. Germline V gives CDR1 ENHRY, CDR2 SYGVKD. With 5 bases removed from V and 3 bases from J, the gap between germline ends came to 14 bases. The CDR3 nucleotides are TGTGCCATCAGTACTCAGGAGCTGGGCTACGAGCAGTACTTC. This translates into CAISTQELGYEQYF.

This clonotype has just a few counts. The V and J genes are TRBV20-1 and TRBJ2-5; D gene uncertain. In germline, CDR1 is DFQATT, CDR2 SNEGSKA (reference sequence). V was clipped by 1 base and J by 5 bases, with 11 bases between them. There are 13 residues in the CDR3. The chain's CDR3 is CSARVVVGETQYF. CDR3 bases: TGCAGTGCTAGAGTGGTGGTAGGCGAGACCCAGTACTTC.

Many counts were recorded for this clonotype. The chain links TRBV11-1 to TRBJ2-7, with 10 nucleotides matching TRBD2. The germline V gene has CDR1 SGHAT and CDR2 FQDESV (reference sequence). The CDR3 runs to 18 residues. V was clipped by 3 bases and J by 3 bases; unmatched bases: 14. The CDR3 here is CASSLGNIAGGHIYEQYF. The DNA for the CDR3 is TGTGCCAGCAGCTTGGGGAATATAGCGGGAGGCCACATCTACGAGCAGTACTTC. Together with reference TRBV11-1 and TRBJ2-7, the CDR3 gives the full variable domain: EAEVAQSPRYKITEKSQAVAFWCDPISGHATLYWYRQILGQGPELLVQFQDESVVDDSQLPKDRFSAERLKGVDSTLKIQPAELGDSAMYLCASSLGNIAGGHIYEQYFGPGTRLTVT.

This clonotype showed up many times. V gene TRBV20-1 combines with J gene TRBJ2-7; D remains unclear. There are 14 residues in the CDR3. Germline V CDR1 and CDR2: DFQATT, SNEGSKA (reference sequence). V shed 6 bases and J shed 2 bases, with 17 bases lying between them. The CDR3 loop reads CSAKRYRLPYEQYF. The CDR3 bases are TGCAGTGCGAAACGATACCGGCTACCCTACGAGCAGTACTTC.

The V and J genes are TRBV20-1 and TRBJ1-4, with a possible D match to TRBD1 (5 bases). Germline CDR1 DFQATT, CDR2 SNEGSKA (reference sequence). The CDR3 has 13 amino acids. Trimming removed 2 bases at V and 4 bases at J, with 8 bases between. The CDR3 coding sequence is TGCAGTGCTAGATGGGGCCTTAATGAAAAACTGTTTTTT. Protein sequence: CSARWGLNEKLFF.

The CDR3 region is CASSYLGTGSEKLFF. The CDR3 DNA reads TGTGCCAGCAGTTATCTCGGGACAGGGAGTGAAAAACTGTTTTTT. The chain has TRBV6-5 and TRBJ1-4, with 9 positions matching TRBD1. After removal of 3 bases from V and 7 bases from J, the junction contained 6 bases not matched to a gene. This CDR3 comprises 15 residues. Germline assignment: CDR1 MNHEY and CDR2 SVGAGI.

This clonotype was seen ten or more times. The chain recombines TRBV20-1 with TRBJ2-2; the D gene is possibly TRBD1 (6 bases). Trimming left V 0 bases short and J 2 bases short, with 16 bases between. The CDR3 loop spans 17 amino acids. The germline gives CDR1 DFQATT, CDR2 SNEGSKA (reference sequence). The CDR3: CSARDTRGQPNTGELFF. CDR3 nucleotide sequence: TGCAGTGCTAGAGATACTCGAGGACAGCCAAACACCGGGGAGCTGTTTTTT.

The CDR3 reads CSVDRGYDEQYF. Here the CDR3 DNA reads TGCAGCGTTGACAGGGGGTACGACGAGCAGTACTTC. The rearrangement joins TRBV29-1 to TRBJ2-7; TRBD1 matches at 7 bases. The CDR3 is 12 residues long. Germline trimming cut 3 bases from V and 5 bases from J; bases unmatched to any gene: 4. Germline CDR1 SQVTM, CDR2 ANQGSEA.

This clonotype was seen a handful of times. The chain carries TRBV6-2 or TRBV6-3 and TRBJ2-3; unclear D gene. This CDR3 comprises 14 residues. Trimming stripped 0 bases from V and 4 bases from J, with 8 bases between. Germline CDR1 and CDR2: MNHEY and SVGEGT. CDR3 bases: TGTGCCAGCAGTTACTCATCCGTCGCAGATACGCAGTATTTT. It encodes CASSYSSVADTQYF.

This clonotype was found a few times. J is TRBJ2-1 and V is TRBV18; D remains ambiguous. The CDR3 spans 13 residues. Germline assignment: CDR1 KGHSH and CDR2 LQKENI. V lost 2 bases, J lost 3 bases, and 5 bases lay in between. The CDR3 protein is CASSPTDYNEQFF. For the CDR3, the DNA is TGTGCCAGCTCACCAACAGACTACAATGAGCAGTTCTTC.

This chain joins TRBV12-3 or TRBV12-4 and TRBJ2-7, with unresolved D. Trimming left V 4 bases short and J 0 bases short, with 16 bases between. This CDR3 comprises 16 residues. CDR3 DNA: TGTGCCAGCAGTTCAACCCTCTCGGACCGCTCCTACGAGCAGTACTTC. This gives the protein CASSSTLSDRSYEQYF.

CDR3 protein: CASSPVGPAPISTDTQYF. For the CDR3, the DNA is TGTGCCAGCTCACCAGTGGGGCCAGCCCCTATTAGCACAGATACGCAGTATTTT. V usage is TRBV18 and J usage is TRBJ2-3, with a weak D call TRBD1 (5 bases). Germline V lookup: CDR1 KGHSH, CDR2 LQKENI. The CDR3 loop spans 18 amino acids. V dropped 2 bases and J dropped 0 bases, with 18 bases sitting between them.

The chain has TRBV6-2 or TRBV6-3 and TRBJ2-7, with 9 nucleotides matching TRBD2. The CDR3 extends over 17 amino acids. V was pared by 7 bases and J by 3 bases, with 16 bases of the junction left unmatched. CDR1 and CDR2 (germline): MNHEY, SVGEGT. CDR3 bases: TGTGCCAGCACTCATAGGTTACGGCGGGAGGGGATCTACGAGCAGTACTTC. It encodes CASTHRLRREGIYEQYF.

This clonotype was picked up a small number of times. The chain combines TRBV7-6 with TRBJ2-2; D may be TRBD2 (5 bases). V lost 1 base and J 6 bases, leaving 15 bases between the germline ends. Germline V gene data show CDR1 as SGHVS and CDR2 as FNYEAQ. CDR3 size: 16 residues. The CDR3 loop reads CASSLDPSGWAGELFF. CDR3 nucleotide sequence: TGTGCCAGCAGCTTAGACCCGTCGGGGTGGGCCGGGGAGCTGTTTTTT.

There are a few counts of this clonotype. This chain joins TRBV4-2 and TRBJ2-7, with 10 bases fitting TRBD2. CDR1 LGHNA and CDR2 YNFKEQ come from the germline V gene. The CDR3 loop spans 19 amino acids. Trimming cost V 1 base and J 6 bases; bases outside gene matches: 18. The CDR3 here is CASSQVFSVQREGHGEQYF. In DNA form, the CDR3 reads TGTGCCAGCAGCCAAGTGTTCTCGGTGCAGCGGGAGGGCCATGGCGAGCAGTACTTC.

This clonotype was seen a few times. The chain recombines TRBV6-6 with TRBJ2-2; no clear D. The V gene's germline CDR1 is MNHNY and CDR2 SVGAGI (reference sequence). CDR3 size: 13 residues. Trimming cost V 6 bases and J 3 bases, with 8 bases left between them. CDR3 in DNA: TGTGCCAGCAGCAACACCGACACCGGGGAGCTGTTTTTT. This encodes CASSNTDTGELFF.

Notes on this clonotype: At one end the junction does not follow the germline gene, possibly because of a read error. V and J are TRBV20-1 and TRBJ2-4; TRBD1 matches 7 bases. The CDR3 contains 16 residues. Germline V gene lookup returns CDR1 DFQATT and CDR2 SNEGSKA (reference sequence). The CDR3 DNA is TGCTGTGCTAGCCGGGACAGAAGACTAGCCAAAAACATTCAGTACTTC. Translation gives CCASRDRRLAKNIQYF.

This clonotype occurred many times. This chain connects TRBV4-3 to TRBJ2-7; D is unresolved. The CDR3 has 13 amino acids. The germline V and J ends were trimmed by 1 base and 4 bases, with 8 bases remaining between them. Germline CDR1 LGHNA, CDR2 YSLEER. This CDR3 reads CASSQGWDYEQYF. CDR3 bases: TGCGCCAGCAGCCAAGGCTGGGATTACGAGCAGTACTTC.

This clonotype showed up just a few times. The chain recombines TRBV20-1 with TRBJ2-1, with 8 bases aligning to TRBD2. CDR3 size: 15 residues. Germline V gene lookup returns CDR1 DFQATT and CDR2 SNEGSKA (reference sequence). V lost 0 bases, J lost 2 bases, and 3 bases stayed unmatched. The CDR3 reads CSAREPGLAYNEQFF. CDR3 bases: TGCAGTGCTAGAGAACCGGGACTAGCCTACAATGAGCAGTTCTTC.

This clonotype was counted at least ten times. V gene TRBV10-3 combines with J gene TRBJ2-7; 7 bases align to TRBD1. The V gene's germline CDR1 is ENHRY and CDR2 SYGVKD. V trimming: 4 bases; J trimming: 5 bases; junction bases outside the gene matches: 20. The CDR3 length is 18 residues. The DNA of the CDR3 is TGTGCCATCAGTGGAACCAAGGACAGGTTTAATCTGAGCGACGAGCAGTACTTC. This codes for CAISGTKDRFNLSDEQYF.

The rearrangement joins TRBV12-3 or TRBV12-4 to TRBJ2-2; 9 bases agree with TRBD2. This CDR3 comprises 17 residues. Trimming took 3 bases from V and 6 from J; bases not matched to a gene: 11. This chain's CDR3 is CASSLGGGTSSSGELFF. The CDR3 nucleotides read TGTGCCAGCAGTTTGGGGGGAGGGACTAGCTCCTCCGGGGAGCTGTTTTTT.

Many counts were recorded for this clonotype. One end of the junction is discordant with germline, which a read error may explain. This chain joins TRBV30 and TRBJ2-3; D may be TRBD1 (6 bases). Germline loops: CDR1 GTSNPN, CDR2 SVGIG (reference sequence). The CDR3 totals 12 residues. The CDR3: CAWSFAPSQGNF. CDR3 coding DNA: TGTGCCTGGAGTTTCGCCCCCTCCCAGGGGAATTTT.

This clonotype was observed a few times. The chain combines TRBV6-5 with TRBJ1-1, with D uncertain. This CDR3 contains 14 residues. V was clipped by 0 bases and J by 7 bases, with 12 bases between them. Germline assignment: CDR1 MNHEY and CDR2 SVGAGI. CDR3 residues: CASSYSRFGGEAFF. In DNA, the CDR3 is TGTGCCAGCAGTTACTCTCGTTTCGGCGGTGAAGCTTTCTTT.

The sample holds many counts of this clonotype. The gene calls are TRBV3-1 and TRBJ1-1; no reliable D call. CDR1 and CDR2 from the germline V gene are LGHDT and YNNKEL (reference sequence). Trimming took off 1 base at V and 2 bases at J, with 14 bases between the two ends. The CDR3 has 16 residues. In DNA, the CDR3 is TGTGCCAGCAGCCAAGGTTATGGCCTTCTTAACACTGAAGCTTTCTTT. Its protein is CASSQGYGLLNTEAFF. The variable domain in full, completed from reference TRBV3-1 and TRBJ1-1, reads DTAVSQTPKYLVTQMGNDKSIKCEQNLGHDTMYWYKQDSKKFLKIMFSYNNKELIINETVPNRFSPKSPDKAHLNLHINSLELGDSAVYFCASSQGYGLLNTEAFFGQGTRLTVV.

There are a few counts of this clonotype. The rearrangement joins TRBV6-4 to TRBJ1-5, with D perhaps matching TRBD1 (6 bases). The CDR3 totals 19 residues. Germline V CDR1 and CDR2: MRHNA, SNTAGT. The V and J ends lost 0 bases and 9 bases respectively, with 27 bases between them. The CDR3 nucleotides read TGTGCCAGCAGTGACTCGGGGGAAGGGGGGTTCCAATTTGAGTGGCCCCAGCATTTT. As protein: CASSDSGEGGFQFEWPQHF.

The chain is built from TRBV24-1 and TRBJ2-1; no clear D. CDR3 length: 16 residues. The V gene lost 4 bases and the J gene lost 0 bases, with 12 bases spanning the gap. Per germline, CDR1 KGHDR and CDR2 SFDVKD. The CDR3 protein is CATSDPDGRSYNEQFF. The CDR3 DNA follows: TGTGCCACCAGTGACCCAGACGGACGCTCCTACAATGAGCAGTTCTTC.

This clonotype was seen a few times. V gene TRBV5-1 combines with J gene TRBJ2-3; the D gene is possibly TRBD1 (6 bases). The CDR3 is 14 residues long. Trimming pared 0 bases from V and 5 bases from J, leaving 10 bases between. The germline V gene encodes CDR1 SGHRS and CDR2 YFSETQ. Here the CDR3 DNA reads TGCGCCAGCAGCTTGGAGGACAGCGGAGATACGCAGTATTTT. Protein product: CASSLEDSGDTQYF.